This T cell receptor beta chain came from a study of blood T cells in healthy people across ages. Note on this clonotype: Antigen specificity is unknown.

The authors ran a second PCR of roughly 7 to 11 cycles using a sample-barcoded 5' primer and a J-beta primer mix. Every molecule of cDNA carried a tag from a template-switch adaptor with 12 random nucleotides. TCRdb reanalysed the 5' RACE reads using MiXCR and keeps one entry per CDR3 protein. The sample lists under 2,000,000 distinct CDR3 sequences, about 49% occurring once. Healthy Russian Caucasian donors spanned ages about 6 to 90 years. V lost 7 bases and J 3 bases, leaving 15 bases between the germline ends. This CDR3 region has 14 residues. In germline, CDR1 is SGDLS, CDR2 YYNGEE. Notes on the study in general: Naive T cell percentage showed a strong correlation with TCR beta diversity. No conclusive comparison of naive versus antigen-experienced cells was possible with unsorted PBMCs.

The receptor was derived from a woman aged 40 to 50 in good health. Source material: blood. The chain uses TRBV9 and TRBJ2-3; D perhaps matches TRBD2 (7 bases). CDR3 protein: CASGRGGVTDTQYF. Here the CDR3 DNA reads TGTGCCAGCGGGAGAGGGGGGGTGACAGATACGCAGTATTTT.